Following are 10 T cell receptor beta chains from one sample sequenced in a study of blood T cell repertoires in COVID-19. Data came from immunoSEQ multiplex PCR; TCRdb stores just in-frame clones and leaves some out. The sample consists of fewer than 350,000 clones, about 85% of them appearing once. Material for sequencing was PBMCs or T cells enriched from blood (not recorded which). Receptors originate from a woman aged 30 to 39 who had been exposed to COVID-19.

This clone was recorded only once. The chain carries TRBV19 and TRBJ2-4; D unresolved. This CDR3 has 13 residues. The V end lost 5 bases, the J end lost 8 bases, and 13 bases lay between the germline ends. CDR1 and CDR2 from the germline V gene are LNHDA and SQIVND (reference sequence). The CDR3 DNA follows: TGTGCCAGTAGTGCCACTTCCGTCGACATTCAGTACTTC. Its translation: CASSATSVDIQYF.

The CDR3 here is CATIGDSRAGYTF. The CDR3 DNA sequence: TGCGCCACCATAGGGGATTCTAGAGCCGGCTACACCTTC. The chain links TRBV10-1 to TRBJ1-2; a possible D gene is TRBD1 (5 bases). Germline assignment: CDR1 WNHNN and CDR2 SYGVQD (reference sequence). The CDR3 is 13 amino acids. Trimming took 10 bases from V and 8 from J, leaving 20 bases between them.

V gene TRBV28 combines with J gene TRBJ2-7; TRBD2 agrees at 7 bases. The CDR3 totals 15 residues. V dropped 7 bases and J dropped 4; count of bases not matched to a gene: 13. The V gene's germline CDR1 is MDHEN and CDR2 SYDVKM. CDR3 bases: TGTGCCAGCACCTTACCGGCGGGAGCTAGATACGAGCAGTACTTC. Its protein is CASTLPAGARYEQYF.

This chain uses TRBV11-2 with TRBJ1-3; perhaps TRBD1 as D (5 bases). V lost 8 bases to trimming and J lost 3 bases, with 11 bases between them. This CDR3 is 13 amino acids long. Germline CDR1 reads SGHAT; CDR2 reads FQNNGV. In DNA form, the CDR3 reads TGTGCCAGCCAGGTCGGGGGTGGAAACACCATATATTTT. Translating it yields CASQVGGGNTIYF.

This chain links TRBV9 with TRBJ2-1, with a possible D match to TRBD1 (5 bases). Between the trimmed V and J ends, which lost 3 bases and 3 bases, there was a span of 13 bases. CDR3 length: 15 amino acids. Germline V gene data show CDR1 as SGDLS and CDR2 as YYNGEE. The CDR3 nucleotides are TGTGCCAGCAGCGCCAACAGGTCCCACTACAATGAGCAGTTCTTC. Translation gives CASSANRSHYNEQFF.

The V call is TRBV3-1 (or the pseudogene TRBV3-2), the J call TRBJ2-7; 9 bases line up with TRBD1. CDR3 length: 17 residues. V shed 5 bases and J 3 bases; nucleotides not matched to a gene: 14. Germline V lookup: CDR1 LGHDT, CDR2 YNNKEL (reference sequence). The CDR3 loop is CASSYRNRGPIYYEQYF. The CDR3 coding sequence is TGTGCCAGCAGCTATCGCAACAGGGGGCCTATTTACTACGAGCAGTACTTC.

This chain joins TRBV6-5 and TRBJ2-5; tentatively, D is TRBD2 (7 bases). Trimming took 4 bases from V and 5 from J, leaving 17 bases between them. The CDR3 extends over 15 amino acids. Per germline, CDR1 MNHEY and CDR2 SVGAGI. The CDR3 nucleotides read TGTGCCAGCAGTTCGAGGGGGGGCATTTGGGAGACCCAGTACTTC. Protein sequence: CASSSRGGIWETQYF.

This chain links TRBV6-1 with TRBJ1-5; weak D call: TRBD1 (6 bases). This CDR3 has 15 residues. With 3 bases removed from V and 2 bases from J, the gap between germline ends came to 11 bases. Germline CDR1 is MNHNS and CDR2 is SASEGT. The CDR3 region is CASSDLGGGNQPQHF. CDR3 DNA: TGTGCCAGCAGTGACCTAGGGGGTGGCAATCAGCCCCAGCATTTT.

This clone has only a few counts. The chain employs TRBV10-3 and TRBJ2-1; the D gene is possibly TRBD1 (6 bases). The germline V and J ends were trimmed by 4 bases and 3 bases, with 10 bases remaining between them. CDR3 length equals 14 residues. The germline CDR1 and CDR2 sequences are ENHRY and SYGVKD. The CDR3 coding sequence is TGTGCCATCAGTGCGACAGGCCTCTACAATGAGCAGTTCTTC. The encoded protein is CAISATGLYNEQFF.

This clone appeared a single time. The chain carries TRBV15 and TRBJ1-1, with a tentative D call TRBD1 (5 bases). Per the germline V gene, CDR1 is LNHNV and CDR2 is YYDKDF (reference sequence). The CDR3 has 12 amino acids. V dropped 4 bases and J dropped 8 bases, with 11 bases sitting between them. The CDR3, as DNA: TGTGCCACCAGCACCCCCCGGGGGGAAGCTTTCTTT. Its protein is CATSTPRGEAFF.